This TCR beta chain was captured by sequencing in a study of T cell responses to AZD1222 COVID-19 vaccine. CDR3 length: 16 residues. Findings of the study overall: Spike as a whole was targeted by vaccine-associated CD4 TCRs, dominant at 160-218 and 743-854.

Turning to this clone: Its antigen is unknown.

Produced via immunoSEQ multiplex PCR; TCRdb's table is partial and in-frame only. The sample includes 90,000 to 120,000 clones, over 80% of them seen just once. Here the sequenced sample was peripheral blood, taken 28 days after the second AZD1222 dose. This receptor was identified in an adult who received the AZD1222 COVID-19 vaccine. This chain uses TRBV21-1 with TRBJ1-1. TRBV21-1 is a pseudogene. The CDR3 sequence: CASSKSGDTGWSEAFF. CDR3 DNA: TGTGCCAGCAGTAAAAGCGGGGATACAGGTTGGTCTGAAGCTTTCTTT.